The 13 T cell receptor beta chains given below trace back to one sample, sequenced in a study of shared clonotypes between healthy human individuals (dated by TCRdb to between 2020 and 2021). Library prep was done by the immunoSEQ multiplex PCR assay. The source is immuneACCESS, and TCRdb retained only in-frame sequences with V and J called. Part of the clones is not carried over; for the studies checked, unresolved V genes explain less than half of this, and the remainder is unexplained. This sample gives more than 400,000 clones in total; approximately 81% of them show up just once. Of the sample, approximately 11% falls within the top ten clones. The sample was PBMCs. These receptors were obtained from a woman in her forties in good health. Some clones in this sample may be carry-over from other donors' samples.

Points on this clone: Only one base separates this from a far larger clonotype, so it likely reflects a read error. Other DNA sequences in the sample encode the same CDR3. The chain links TRBV4-2 to TRBJ1-2; D is unresolved. This CDR3 comprises 12 residues. Germline-derived CDR1 and CDR2 are LGHNA and YNFKEQ. V was trimmed by 8 bases and J by 3 bases, leaving 10 bases between them. The CDR3, as DNA: TGTGCCAGCTCGCGGGAGCACTATGGCTACACCTTC. Translating gives CASSREHYGYTF.

A word on this clone: A single base is all that separates this from a far larger clone, so a read error is likely. Additional DNA sequences in this sample encode the identical CDR3. V and J are TRBV30 and TRBJ1-5; D not resolved. Per the germline V gene, CDR1 is GTSNPN and CDR2 is SVGIG (reference sequence). The length of the CDR3 is 12 residues. DNA for the CDR3: TGTGCATGGAGTGGGAGCAATCAGCCCCAGCATTTT. The encoded protein is CAWSGSNQPQHF.

The rearrangement joins TRBV28 to TRBJ2-4, with D perhaps TRBD2 (6 bases). The V gene's germline CDR1 is MDHEN and CDR2 SYDVKM. With 3 bases removed from V and 0 bases from J, the gap between germline ends came to 12 bases. CDR3 size: 16 residues. In DNA form, the CDR3 reads TGTGCCAGCAGTTTGGTGGGGGGATCAGCCAAAAACATTCAGTACTTC. Protein: CASSLVGGSAKNIQYF.

Comment on this clone: A far larger clone is one base from this, pointing to a likely read error. This chain connects TRBV6-6 to TRBJ1-3; possibly TRBD1 or TRBD2 for D (5 bases each). The end of the DNA aligns better with TRBJ2-2, so the J call may be wrong. The germline CDR1 and CDR2 sequences are MNHNY and SVGAGI (reference sequence). The CDR3 contains 14 residues. The CDR3 sequence: CASRSGTDAGELFF. In DNA form, the CDR3 reads TGTGCCAGCAGGTCAGGGACGGACGCCGGGGAGCTGTTTTTT.

This clone was seen more than once but under ten times. This specimen includes other DNA sequences encoding the same CDR3. The CDR3 sequence: CASSLVLAGHNEQFF. The CDR3 DNA reads as TGTGCCAGCAGCTTAGTCCTAGCGGGACACAATGAGCAGTTCTTC. This chain joins TRBV7-9 and TRBJ2-1; TRBD2 aligns across 9 bases. V lost 1 base, J lost 5 bases, and 3 bases stayed unmatched. The CDR3 is 15 residues long. From germline, CDR1 is SEHNR and CDR2 FQNEAQ (reference sequence).

In DNA, the CDR3 is TGCACCAGCAGCCAAGGGGCCGAAAACTACAATGAGCAGTTCTTC. As protein: CTSSQGAENYNEQFF. The chain links TRBV1 to TRBJ2-1; the DNA was not used to check the table's D call, TRBD1. TRBV1 is reported as a pseudogene. CDR3 length: 15 residues.

This clone appeared a few times. This may be a read error, as it is one base from a much larger clone. The J gene is TRBJ2-2, the V gene TRBV5-1; D gene ambiguous. Germline V CDR1 and CDR2: SGHRS, YFSETQ. V lost 4 bases and J lost 2, with 12 bases in between. The CDR3 totals 15 residues. The CDR3 here is CASSIQGCNTGELFF. The CDR3 DNA reads as TGCGCCAGCAGCATTCAAGGGTGTAACACCGGGGAGCTGTTTTTT.

The sample holds a few counts of this clone. This rearrangement joins TRBV4-2 to TRBJ2-1; 9 positions match TRBD2. CDR1 and CDR2 (germline): LGHNA, YNFKEQ. This CDR3 has 15 residues. V shed 1 base and J 10 bases; nucleotides not matched to a gene: 8. CDR3 region: CASSQVPSAGGEQFF. CDR3 nucleotides: TGTGCCAGCAGCCAAGTCCCCAGTGCGGGAGGGGAGCAGTTCTTC.

The V gene is TRBV5-4, the J gene TRBJ2-5; no clear D. CDR1 is SGHNT, CDR2 YYREEE, per germline (reference sequence). V dropped 4 bases and J dropped 2 bases, with 12 bases sitting between them. The length of the CDR3 is 14 residues. The CDR3: CASSLYGEQETQYF. In nucleotides, the CDR3 is TGTGCCAGCAGCCTGTACGGAGAACAAGAGACCCAGTACTTC.

This clone came up once. Other DNA sequences in this sample translate to the same CDR3. This chain joins TRBV5-1 and TRBJ2-2, with TRBD1 matching 7 bases. Trimming at V came to 2 bases and at J to 4 bases, leaving 2 bases not matched to a gene. CDR1 SGHRS and CDR2 YFSETQ come from the germline V gene. The CDR3 sequence is 14 residues long. The CDR3 DNA reads as TGCGCCAGCAGCTTAGGGACAGCCACCGGGGAGCTGTTTTTT. Translating gives CASSLGTATGELFF.

The V and J genes are TRBV7-3 and TRBJ2-2; possibly TRBD1 for D (5 bases). The V end was cut by 4 bases, the J end by 3 bases, with 9 bases between. CDR1 and CDR2 from the germline V gene are SGHTA and FQGTGA. This CDR3 comprises 14 residues. The CDR3 DNA is TGTGCCAGCAGCTCGGACACATACACCGGGGAGCTGTTTTTT. It is translated as CASSSDTYTGELFF. The variable domain in full, with the rest retrieved from reference TRBV7-3 and TRBJ2-2, is GAGVSQTPSNKVTEKGKYVELRCDPISGHTALYWYRQSLGQGPEFLIYFQGTGAADDSGLPNDRFFAVRPEGSVSTLKIQRTERGDSAVYLCASSSDTYTGELFFGEGSRLTVL.

A remark on this clone: The likely explanation is a read error, given a far larger clone one base away. This rearrangement joins TRBV7-9 to TRBJ2-7; D perhaps matches TRBD1 (8 bases). Germline values: CDR1 SEHNR, CDR2 FQNEAQ (reference sequence). The germline V and J ends were trimmed by 5 bases and 2 bases, with 28 bases remaining between them. CDR3 length: 19 residues. This chain's CDR3 is CASSAARGRGDYHPYEQYF. CDR3 bases: TGTGCCAGCAGCGCGGCCAGGGGGCGCGGGGACTATCACCCCTACGAGCAGTACTTC.

The chain links TRBV5-8 to TRBJ1-2; TRBD1 matches at 8 bases. Per germline, CDR1 SGHTS and CDR2 YDEGEE. This CDR3 region has 15 residues. J gave up 8 bases and V 4 bases, and 13 bases lay outside the gene matches. The DNA of the CDR3 is TGTGCCAGCAGCCCTTCGGACAGGGACATAGGGGGCTACACCTTC. The encoded protein is CASSPSDRDIGGYTF.